The present T cell receptor (beta chain) was sequenced within a study of blood T cell repertoires in COVID-19. Across the whole study: Samples came from the United States, Italy and Spain, spanning acute and convalescent COVID-19. PBMCs, B-cell-depleted T cells, or T cells provided the cDNA or gDNA that made up the material.

Original processing methods: Estimates of nucleated cell counts were drawn from the amplification of reference gene primers. Using immunoSEQ multiplex PCR, the repertoire was profiled, and TCRdb retains in-frame clones only, with some absent. From that table come the V and J calls and clone size; the DNA was used to work out D and trimming. Altogether 90,000 to 130,000 clones are present, more than 75% being singletons, with the ten largest covering 3.5% to 5.5%. The germline V gene encodes CDR1 SGHDT and CDR2 YYEEEE. This CDR3 has 13 amino acids. V gave up 0 bases and J gave up 4 bases, with 7 bases separating them.

This clonotype was obtained from a man aged 35 to 55 with acute or convalescent COVID-19. The gene calls are TRBV5-6 and TRBJ1-2; D remains unclear. Specimen: peripheral blood. CDR3 DNA: TGTGCCAGCAGCTTGGCGAGCGCCTATGGCTACACCTTC. It codes for CASSLASAYGYTF.